The rows below give T cell receptor beta chains drawn from one sample of a study of T cells after yellow fever vaccination. TCRdb processed the 5' RACE reads anew with MiXCR; each CDR3 protein has one entry. The sample comprises 360,000 or so distinct CDR3 sequences, 11% of which are singletons, and roughly 18% rests with the top ten. Material: PBMCs, obtained on the day of the first yellow fever vaccination. The source is a young man who received the YFV17D yellow fever vaccine. The CDR3 runs from the conserved cysteine through the conserved F or W. Fields, in order: clone size, V gene, D gene, J gene, CDR3 DNA, CDR3 protein. A D gene is named only where the DNA matches it firmly. A clone size is listed for some rows: how often the clone was seen (once, few, many), or a class if it is expanded.

clone_size: -
v_call: TRBV2
d_call: -
j_call: TRBJ2-5
cdr3_nt: TGTGCCAGCAGTGAGTCGGGTAGCGGCCAAGAGACCCAGTACTTC
cdr3_aa: CASSESGSGQETQYF

clone_size: few
v_call: TRBV21-1
d_call: -
j_call: TRBJ1-2
cdr3_nt: TGTGCCAGCAGCATGGAGGGGGGTAGGAGTGGCTACACCTTC
cdr3_aa: CASSMEGGRSGYTF

clone_size: -
v_call: TRBV28
d_call: TRBD1
j_call: TRBJ2-5
cdr3_nt: TGTGCCAGCAGTTTTTTTAGGGGACAGGGTGAGACCCAGTACTTC
cdr3_aa: CASSFFRGQGETQYF

clone_size: many
v_call: TRBV5-1
d_call: -
j_call: TRBJ2-7
cdr3_nt: TGCGCCAGCAGCTGGGGGGAGAGAGCGTACGAGCAGTACTTC
cdr3_aa: CASSWGERAYEQYF

clone_size: -
v_call: TRBV20-1
d_call: TRBD2
j_call: TRBJ2-3
cdr3_nt: TGCAGTGCTCCTAGCGGGGGGGCGGCTACGCAGTATTTT
cdr3_aa: CSAPSGGAATQYF

clone_size: few
v_call: TRBV7-9
d_call: -
j_call: TRBJ1-1
cdr3_nt: TGTGCCAGCAGCTTAGAAGGCAGGAGACGGACTGAAGCTTTCTTT
cdr3_aa: CASSLEGRRRTEAFF

clone_size: many
v_call: TRBV5-1
d_call: -
j_call: TRBJ2-6
cdr3_nt: TGCGCCAGCCGCGACCCTGGGGCCAACGTCCTGACTTTC
cdr3_aa: CASRDPGANVLTF

clone_size: many
v_call: TRBV5-1
d_call: -
j_call: TRBJ2-5
cdr3_nt: TGCGCCAGCAGCTTGTGGTCGAAAGAAGAGACCCAGTACTTC
cdr3_aa: CASSLWSKEETQYF

clone_size: -
v_call: TRBV6-1
d_call: -
j_call: TRBJ2-3
cdr3_nt: TGTGCCAGCACTATGATGGAAAGCACAGATACGCAGTATTTT
cdr3_aa: CASTMMESTDTQYF

clone_size: -
v_call: TRBV27
d_call: TRBD2
j_call: TRBJ2-3
cdr3_nt: TGTGCCAGCAGTGACGGGACTAGCGGAGTCACAGATACGCAGTATTTT
cdr3_aa: CASSDGTSGVTDTQYF

clone_size: -
v_call: TRBV4-1
d_call: -
j_call: TRBJ1-4
cdr3_nt: TGCGCCAGCAGCCTCAACCTGGGGGACAATGAAAAACTGTTTTTT
cdr3_aa: CASSLNLGDNEKLFF

clone_size: few
v_call: TRBV4-2
d_call: TRBD2
j_call: TRBJ2-3
cdr3_nt: TGTGCCAGCAGCCACCAGACTAGCGTGGGCGGAGATACGCAGTATTTT
cdr3_aa: CASSHQTSVGGDTQYF

clone_size: -
v_call: TRBV20-1
d_call: TRBD2
j_call: TRBJ2-1
cdr3_nt: TGCAGTGCTAGCTGGCGGGGGGGCCAAAATGAGCAGTTCTTC
cdr3_aa: CSASWRGGQNEQFF

clone_size: few
v_call: TRBV12-3/TRBV12-4
d_call: TRBD2
j_call: TRBJ2-7
cdr3_nt: TGTGCCAGCAGACTAGCGGGGGCCATTCACGAGCAGTACTTC
cdr3_aa: CASRLAGAIHEQYF

clone_size: few
v_call: TRBV7-2
d_call: -
j_call: TRBJ2-3
cdr3_nt: TGTGCCAGCAGCACCCCGACCGCGGGGTATAGCACAGATACGCAGTATTTT
cdr3_aa: CASSTPTAGYSTDTQYF

clone_size: few
v_call: TRBV20-1
d_call: TRBD1
j_call: TRBJ1-4
cdr3_nt: TGCAGTGCTGGGAGGACAGGGCTAGGGGAAAAACTGTTTTTT
cdr3_aa: CSAGRTGLGEKLFF

clone_size: -
v_call: TRBV4-1
d_call: TRBD1
j_call: TRBJ1-1
cdr3_nt: TGCGCCAGCAGCCAGGCAGGGGGCATCGACACTGAAGCTTTCTTT
cdr3_aa: CASSQAGGIDTEAFF

clone_size: few
v_call: TRBV7-9
d_call: -
j_call: TRBJ2-7
cdr3_nt: TGTGCCAGCGGTGTTCAGGGCCACGAGCAGTACTTC
cdr3_aa: CASGVQGHEQYF

clone_size: -
v_call: TRBV9
d_call: -
j_call: TRBJ2-3
cdr3_nt: TGTGCCAGCAGCGAGGCCCCAGGGTTATTGGCAGATACGCAGTATTTT
cdr3_aa: CASSEAPGLLADTQYF

clone_size: once
v_call: TRBV5-1
d_call: TRBD1
j_call: TRBJ2-5
cdr3_nt: TGCGCCAGCAGCTTGGCACAGGGGACGAAGACCCAGTACTTC
cdr3_aa: CASSLAQGTKTQYF

clone_size: -
v_call: TRBV18
d_call: -
j_call: TRBJ1-1
cdr3_nt: TGTGCCAGCTCACCAGGGGGCGGACCGAACACTGAAGCTTTCTTT
cdr3_aa: CASSPGGGPNTEAFF

clone_size: -
v_call: TRBV6-1
d_call: -
j_call: TRBJ2-7
cdr3_nt: TGTGCCAGCAGAGATCGTCGGGGCACCTACGAGCAGTACTTC
cdr3_aa: CASRDRRGTYEQYF

clone_size: few
v_call: TRBV7-9
d_call: -
j_call: TRBJ2-2
cdr3_nt: TGTGCCAGCAGCCCCCGTATGATCACCGGGGAGCTGTTTTTT
cdr3_aa: CASSPRMITGELFF